The TCR beta chain described here comes from a study of vaccination and CD4 T cells after COVID-19. Turning to the study itself: The post-vaccine samples came a median approximately 72 days after dose two (range 14 to 241).

CDR1 and CDR2 (germline): DFQATT, SNEGSKA (reference sequence). The CDR3 spans 14 residues. Losses at the gene ends were 5 bases for V and 5 bases for J; bases not matched to a gene: 10. Worth noting for this clonotype: Its specificity is unknown.

As for treatment: roughly ten-day PBMC culture with coronavirus spike peptide pools or control peptides (ViraFEST assay). IL-2 (roughly 10 IU/ml) and peptide pools (around 10 ug/ml) were added to cultures of under 2.5 million PBMCs per well. The assay that was used to sequence DNA from cultured CD4+ T cells was the Oncomine TCR Beta short-read assay. Cultured CD4+ T cells were the source of extracted genomic DNA. One entry per CDR3 protein results from TCRdb running MiXCR on the PCR reads. The sample includes about 15,000 distinct CDR3 sequences, 40% to 65% of them seen just once. This specimen consisted of CD4+ T cells from blood, cultured in vitro, obtained before SARS-CoV-2 vaccination. This TCR was sampled from a human donor who had recovered from COVID-19. V and J are TRBV20-1 and TRBJ2-5; 8 bases match TRBD1. The CDR3 is CSARYGQGRETQYF. Written as DNA, the CDR3 is TGCAGTGCTCGCTATGGACAGGGCAGGGAGACCCAGTACTTC.